A selection of T cell receptor beta chains follows, all from one sample in a study of blood T cell repertoires in COVID-19. The data were produced by immunoSEQ multiplex PCR, yet TCRdb's version contains in-frame clones alone and is incomplete. There are approximately 140,000 clones in the sample; around 84% occur only once, and around 40% lies in the top ten. Sequenced material: peripheral blood. These receptors originate from a human donor in a cohort sampled during active COVID-19. CDR3s include the opening cysteine and the closing phenylalanine or tryptophan. A D gene is named only where the DNA matches it firmly. Clone size appears in some rows only: once, few, many, or a class for an expanded clone.

CDR3nt: TGTGCCAGCAGCTCATCTAGCGGGGGACGGGTCGAGCAGTACTTC
CDR3aa: CASSSSSGGRVEQYF
j_gene: TRBJ2-7
abundance: .
v_gene: TRBV11-2
d_gene: TRBD2

CDR3nt: TGCGCCAGCAGCTTGCGGGGACAAGGGGACTACGAGCAGTACTTC
CDR3aa: CASSLRGQGDYEQYF
j_gene: TRBJ2-7
abundance: .
v_gene: TRBV5-1
d_gene: .

CDR3nt: TGTGCCAGCAGCCGGCCCCAGAGGGACACTGAAGCTTTCTTT
CDR3aa: CASSRPQRDTEAFF
j_gene: TRBJ1-1
abundance: .
v_gene: TRBV7-2
d_gene: .

CDR3nt: TGTGCCAGCAGCTTAAGCTGGGGGGTAGACACTGAAGCTTTCTTT
CDR3aa: CASSLSWGVDTEAFF
j_gene: TRBJ1-1
abundance: .
v_gene: TRBV7-2
d_gene: .

CDR3nt: TGTGCCAGCTCACTCCGGGACAGGGGCCCGACCGGCTCTGGAAACACCATATATTTT
CDR3aa: CASSLRDRGPTGSGNTIYF
j_gene: TRBJ1-3
abundance: .
v_gene: TRBV18
d_gene: TRBD1

CDR3nt: TGTGCCAGCAGCCATAGGGGGGGAGGCCTTTACGAGCAGTACTTC
CDR3aa: CASSHRGGGLYEQYF
j_gene: TRBJ2-7
abundance: .
v_gene: TRBV3-1/TRBV3-2
d_gene: .

CDR3nt: TGTGCCAGCAACCCCGGACAGGGGGCGGGAGATGGCTACACCTTC
CDR3aa: CASNPGQGAGDGYTF
j_gene: TRBJ1-2
abundance: .
v_gene: TRBV2
d_gene: TRBD1

CDR3nt: TGCAGTGCTAGTAGAGTGGTCGACTACGAGCAGTACTTC
CDR3aa: CSASRVVDYEQYF
j_gene: TRBJ2-7
abundance: .
v_gene: TRBV20-1
d_gene: .

CDR3nt: TGTGCCACCACCCCGCTTGGGGCGGGGGCAAACACCGGGGAGCTGTTTTTT
CDR3aa: CATTPLGAGANTGELFF
j_gene: TRBJ2-2
abundance: .
v_gene: TRBV10-3
d_gene: .

CDR3nt: TGTGCCAGCAGCTCACTCCGCGGGGCAGGCCCCGGCGGCTACACCTTC
CDR3aa: CASSSLRGAGPGGYTF
j_gene: TRBJ1-2
abundance: few
v_gene: TRBV11-2
d_gene: .

CDR3nt: TGTGCCAGCAGCTTAGCGGGACTAGCGACCTACGAGCAGTACTTC
CDR3aa: CASSLAGLATYEQYF
j_gene: TRBJ2-7
abundance: .
v_gene: TRBV11-1
d_gene: TRBD2

CDR3nt: TGTGCCAGCAGCCCTACGACGGGACAGAACTATGGCTACACCTTC
CDR3aa: CASSPTTGQNYGYTF
j_gene: TRBJ1-2
abundance: .
v_gene: TRBV9
d_gene: TRBD1

CDR3nt: TGTGCCAGCAGCCAAGATCCCGGACAGGGGAGGAATGGCTACACCTTC
CDR3aa: CASSQDPGQGRNGYTF
j_gene: TRBJ1-2
abundance: .
v_gene: TRBV3-1/TRBV3-2
d_gene: TRBD1

CDR3nt: TGTGCCTGGAGCTCCGGGACAGGGATCTTCACTGAAGCTTTCTTT
CDR3aa: CAWSSGTGIFTEAFF
j_gene: TRBJ1-1
abundance: .
v_gene: TRBV30
d_gene: TRBD1

CDR3nt: TGTGCCAGCAGCCCAGAAGTCTACGAGCAGTACTTC
CDR3aa: CASSPEVYEQYF
j_gene: TRBJ2-7
abundance: .
v_gene: TRBV5-5
d_gene: .

CDR3nt: TGTGCCAGCAGCCGCCTACTAGCGGCGAACACCGGGGAGCTGTTTTTT
CDR3aa: CASSRLLAANTGELFF
j_gene: TRBJ2-2
abundance: .
v_gene: TRBV14
d_gene: TRBD2

CDR3nt: TGTGCCAGCAGCTTACGACAGGGGGCGGGGGAGCAGTACTTC
CDR3aa: CASSLRQGAGEQYF
j_gene: TRBJ2-7
abundance: .
v_gene: TRBV7-9
d_gene: TRBD1

CDR3nt: TGTGCCAGCAGTTTATTTGGGGGCTCTGAAAAACTGTTTTTT
CDR3aa: CASSLFGGSEKLFF
j_gene: TRBJ1-4
abundance: .
v_gene: TRBV27
d_gene: .

CDR3nt: TGTGCCAGCAGCTTGGTTCGGGGGGCGAGAACCGGGGAGCTGTTTTTT
CDR3aa: CASSLVRGARTGELFF
j_gene: TRBJ2-2
abundance: .
v_gene: TRBV5-6
d_gene: .

CDR3nt: TGTGCCAGTAGTATACGGCCCGGGGTGAGCAATCAGCCCCAGCATTTT
CDR3aa: CASSIRPGVSNQPQHF
j_gene: TRBJ1-5
abundance: .
v_gene: TRBV19
d_gene: .

CDR3nt: TGTGCCAGCAGCTCCACACAGGGCCCCCAAGAGACCCAGTACTTC
CDR3aa: CASSSTQGPQETQYF
j_gene: TRBJ2-5
abundance: .
v_gene: TRBV7-2
d_gene: .

CDR3nt: TGTGCCAGCAGCCGCCGGGACAGGTTTTACAATGAGCAGTTCTTC
CDR3aa: CASSRRDRFYNEQFF
j_gene: TRBJ2-1
abundance: .
v_gene: TRBV11-2
d_gene: TRBD1

CDR3nt: TGTGCCACCAGCTCGGGACAGAATAATTCACCCCTCCACTTT
CDR3aa: CATSSGQNNSPLHF
j_gene: TRBJ1-6
abundance: .
v_gene: TRBV24-1
d_gene: TRBD1

CDR3nt: TGTGCCAGCAGCTTAGGGCAATCCAATCAGCCCCAGCATTTT
CDR3aa: CASSLGQSNQPQHF
j_gene: TRBJ1-5
abundance: .
v_gene: TRBV7-8
d_gene: .

CDR3nt: TGTGCCAGCAGTGAACCCACGGGGGTTTCGCCCCTCCACTTT
CDR3aa: CASSEPTGVSPLHF
j_gene: TRBJ1-6
abundance: .
v_gene: TRBV28
d_gene: .

CDR3nt: TGTGCCAGCAGCTTGGGCGGGGGAGCTAACTATGGCTACACCTTC
CDR3aa: CASSLGGGANYGYTF
j_gene: TRBJ1-2
abundance: .
v_gene: TRBV5-8
d_gene: .

CDR3nt: TGTGCCAGCTCACCACCGTCCGGACAGACCTACGAGCAGTACTTC
CDR3aa: CASSPPSGQTYEQYF
j_gene: TRBJ2-7
abundance: .
v_gene: TRBV18
d_gene: .

CDR3nt: TGTGCCAGCAGGTACAGGGAGAACTATGGCTACACCTTC
CDR3aa: CASRYRENYGYTF
j_gene: TRBJ1-2
abundance: .
v_gene: TRBV27
d_gene: .

CDR3nt: TGTGCCAGCAGTTTTAAGGGGGCGTATGGCTACACCTTC
CDR3aa: CASSFKGAYGYTF
j_gene: TRBJ1-2
abundance: .
v_gene: TRBV12-3/TRBV12-4
d_gene: TRBD1

CDR3nt: TGTGCCAGCAGCTCCGGGACAGCTGGCTACACCTTC
CDR3aa: CASSSGTAGYTF
j_gene: TRBJ1-2
abundance: .
v_gene: TRBV7-8
d_gene: TRBD1

CDR3nt: TGTGCCAGCAGTTCACAGATGAACACTGAAGCTTTCTTT
CDR3aa: CASSSQMNTEAFF
j_gene: TRBJ1-1
abundance: .
v_gene: TRBV12-3/TRBV12-4
d_gene: .

CDR3nt: TGTGCCAGCAGCTTAAGTACAGGGCCAACACCCCTCCACTTT
CDR3aa: CASSLSTGPTPLHF
j_gene: TRBJ1-6
abundance: .
v_gene: TRBV11-2
d_gene: .

CDR3nt: TGTGCCAGCAGCGTTAATAATTCACCCCTCCACTTT
CDR3aa: CASSVNNSPLHF
j_gene: TRBJ1-6
abundance: .
v_gene: TRBV9
d_gene: .

CDR3nt: TGTGCCAGCAGCCAAGAGTGGGGGGGTGGGGAGACCCAGTACTTC
CDR3aa: CASSQEWGGGETQYF
j_gene: TRBJ2-5
abundance: .
v_gene: TRBV4-2
d_gene: TRBD2

CDR3nt: TGTGCCACCCTACAGGGTTGGGGGGGGTATGGCTACACCTTC
CDR3aa: CATLQGWGGYGYTF
j_gene: TRBJ1-2
abundance: .
v_gene: TRBV6-5
d_gene: .

CDR3nt: TGTGCCACCCGAGGGGGCTGGGAGACCCAGTACTTC
CDR3aa: CATRGGWETQYF
j_gene: TRBJ2-5
abundance: .
v_gene: TRBV6-6
d_gene: TRBD1

CDR3nt: TGTGCCAGCAGCTTAGTCGGGTCCTTTAAAGAGACCCAGTACTTC
CDR3aa: CASSLVGSFKETQYF
j_gene: TRBJ2-5
abundance: .
v_gene: TRBV7-2
d_gene: .

CDR3nt: TGTGCCAGCAGCTTCACTAGCGGGGGGGCGGATACGCAGTATTTT
CDR3aa: CASSFTSGGADTQYF
j_gene: TRBJ2-3
abundance: once
v_gene: TRBV7-6
d_gene: TRBD2

CDR3nt: TGTGCCACCAGTGATTTGCTAGCGGGTCCGAACACCGGGGAGCTGTTTTTT
CDR3aa: CATSDLLAGPNTGELFF
j_gene: TRBJ2-2
abundance: .
v_gene: TRBV24-1
d_gene: TRBD2

CDR3nt: TGTGCCAGCAGCGTAGGCCACAGGACCCTCTTCCACGAGCAGTACTTC
CDR3aa: CASSVGHRTLFHEQYF
j_gene: TRBJ2-7
abundance: once
v_gene: TRBV9
d_gene: .

CDR3nt: TGTGCCAGCCGGGAGCAGGGAGGCAATCAGCCCCAGCATTTT
CDR3aa: CASREQGGNQPQHF
j_gene: TRBJ1-5
abundance: .
v_gene: TRBV27
d_gene: .

CDR3nt: TGCGCCAGCAGCTCAGGGACAGCTACCTACGAGCAGTACTTC
CDR3aa: CASSSGTATYEQYF
j_gene: TRBJ2-7
abundance: .
v_gene: TRBV5-1
d_gene: TRBD1

CDR3nt: TGTGCCAGCAGTTCATCCGGGACAGGGGGGAATACGCAGTATTTT
CDR3aa: CASSSSGTGGNTQYF
j_gene: TRBJ2-3
abundance: .
v_gene: TRBV28
d_gene: TRBD1

CDR3nt: TGTGCCAGCAGCTTGGAGACAGGGTGGTTGGTTTCGACCGGGGAGCTGTTTTTT
CDR3aa: CASSLETGWLVSTGELFF
j_gene: TRBJ2-2
abundance: once
v_gene: TRBV5-5
d_gene: TRBD1